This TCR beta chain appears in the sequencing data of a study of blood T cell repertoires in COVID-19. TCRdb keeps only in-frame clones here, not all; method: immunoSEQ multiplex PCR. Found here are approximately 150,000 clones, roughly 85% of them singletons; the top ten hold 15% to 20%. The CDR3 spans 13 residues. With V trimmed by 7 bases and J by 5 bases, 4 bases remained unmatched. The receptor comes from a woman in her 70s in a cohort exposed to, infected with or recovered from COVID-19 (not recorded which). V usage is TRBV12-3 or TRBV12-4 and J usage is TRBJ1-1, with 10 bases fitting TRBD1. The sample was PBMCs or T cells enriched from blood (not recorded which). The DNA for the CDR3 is TGTGCCAGCACAGGACAGGGGGGAACTGAAGCTTTCTTT. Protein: CASTGQGGTEAFF.